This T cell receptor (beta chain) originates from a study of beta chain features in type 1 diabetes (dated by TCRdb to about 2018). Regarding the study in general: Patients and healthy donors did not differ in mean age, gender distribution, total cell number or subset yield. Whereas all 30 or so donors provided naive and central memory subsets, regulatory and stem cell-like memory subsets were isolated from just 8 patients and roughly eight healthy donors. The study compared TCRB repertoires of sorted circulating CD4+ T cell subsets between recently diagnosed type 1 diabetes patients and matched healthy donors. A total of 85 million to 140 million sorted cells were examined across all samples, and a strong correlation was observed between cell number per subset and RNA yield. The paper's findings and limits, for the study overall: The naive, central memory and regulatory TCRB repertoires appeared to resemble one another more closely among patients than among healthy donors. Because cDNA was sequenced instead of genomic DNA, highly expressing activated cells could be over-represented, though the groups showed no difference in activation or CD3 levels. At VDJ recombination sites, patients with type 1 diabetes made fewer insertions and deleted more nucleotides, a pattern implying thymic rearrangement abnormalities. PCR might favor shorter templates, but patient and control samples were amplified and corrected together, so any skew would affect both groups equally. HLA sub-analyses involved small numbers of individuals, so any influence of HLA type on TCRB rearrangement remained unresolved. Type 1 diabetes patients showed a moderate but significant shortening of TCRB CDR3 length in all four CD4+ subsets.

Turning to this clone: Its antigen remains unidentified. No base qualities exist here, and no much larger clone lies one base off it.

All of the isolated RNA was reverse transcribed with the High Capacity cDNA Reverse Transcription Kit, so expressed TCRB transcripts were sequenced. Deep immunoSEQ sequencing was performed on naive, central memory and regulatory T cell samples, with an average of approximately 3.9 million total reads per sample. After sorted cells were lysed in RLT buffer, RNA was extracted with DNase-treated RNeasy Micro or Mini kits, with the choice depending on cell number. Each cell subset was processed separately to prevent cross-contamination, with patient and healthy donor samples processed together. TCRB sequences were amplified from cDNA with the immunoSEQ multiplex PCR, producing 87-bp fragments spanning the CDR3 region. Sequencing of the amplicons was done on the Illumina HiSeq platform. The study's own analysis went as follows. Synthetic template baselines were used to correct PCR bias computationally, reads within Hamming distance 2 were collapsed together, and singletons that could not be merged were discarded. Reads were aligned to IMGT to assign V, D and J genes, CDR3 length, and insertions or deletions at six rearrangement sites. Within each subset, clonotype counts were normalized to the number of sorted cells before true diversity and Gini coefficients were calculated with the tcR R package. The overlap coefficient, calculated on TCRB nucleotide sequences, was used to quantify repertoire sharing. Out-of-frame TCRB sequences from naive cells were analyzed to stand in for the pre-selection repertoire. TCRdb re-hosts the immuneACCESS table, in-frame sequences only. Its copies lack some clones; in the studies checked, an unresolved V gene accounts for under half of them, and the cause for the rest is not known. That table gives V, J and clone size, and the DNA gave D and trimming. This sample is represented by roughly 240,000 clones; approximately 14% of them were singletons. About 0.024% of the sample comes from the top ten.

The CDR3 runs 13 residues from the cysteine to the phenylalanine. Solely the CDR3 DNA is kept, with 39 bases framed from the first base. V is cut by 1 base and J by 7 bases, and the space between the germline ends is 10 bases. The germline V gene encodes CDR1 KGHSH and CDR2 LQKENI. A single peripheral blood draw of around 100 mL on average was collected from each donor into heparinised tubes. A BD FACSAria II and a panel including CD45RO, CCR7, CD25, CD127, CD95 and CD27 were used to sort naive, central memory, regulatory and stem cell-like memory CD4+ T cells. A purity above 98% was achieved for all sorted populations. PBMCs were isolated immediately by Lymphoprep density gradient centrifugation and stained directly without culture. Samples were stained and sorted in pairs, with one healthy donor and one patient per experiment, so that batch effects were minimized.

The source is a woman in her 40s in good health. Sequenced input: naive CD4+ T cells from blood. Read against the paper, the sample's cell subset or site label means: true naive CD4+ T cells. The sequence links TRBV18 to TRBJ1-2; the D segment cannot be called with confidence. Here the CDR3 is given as CASSPQEVFGYTF. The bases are TGTGCCAGCTCACCACAAGAGGTTTTTGGCTACACCTTC.